This T cell receptor beta chain was obtained from a study of cytomegalovirus exposure and HLA in healthy donors. Regarding the study as a whole: Specific recognition of CMV antigens was confirmed in vitro for a few chains (all CMV-associated). In an earlier analysis, in several hundred donors, most V segments appeared productive either ~87% or ~30% of the time. Investigators reported 164 TCR beta chains as tied to cytomegalovirus. For TCR beta chains, V- and J-gene trimming was later linked to a missense DCLRE1C variant.

Vbeta (60) and Jbeta (13) primers were used in the PCR. Clones were read by immunoSEQ multiplex PCR, and TCRdb kept only the in-frame ones, dropping some. The sample lists about 120,000 clones, roughly 70% occurring once. Only a few counts were recorded for this clone. What it recognizes is unknown. V was trimmed by 3 bases and J by 4 bases, leaving 12 bases between them. The CDR3 is made up of 14 amino acids. Germline V CDR1 and CDR2: LNHDA, SQIVND (reference sequence). Material: PBMCs. The TCR was taken from a woman aged 40 to 50 in good health and CMV-seropositive. The V gene is TRBV19, the J gene TRBJ1-2; TRBD1 might be the D (5 bases). The CDR3 sequence is CASSIQGQIYGYTF. As DNA, the CDR3 is TGTGCCAGTAGTATCCAGGGTCAGATCTATGGCTACACCTTC.